Here is one T cell receptor beta chain with its context. Original data processing: Scientists estimated how many nucleated cells there were by amplifying reference gene primers. Sequencing used immunoSEQ multiplex PCR; TCRdb keeps in-frame clones, though not all of them. That table is the source of V, J and clone size, and D and trimming were worked out from the DNA. Seen here are about 130,000 clones, over 75% observed once, and the top ten hold around 27%. These data belong to a study of blood T cell repertoires in COVID-19. CDR1 is MNHEY and CDR2 is SVGAGI in the germline V gene. This CDR3 region has 15 residues. Trimming stripped 6 bases from V and 7 bases from J, with 16 bases between.

The receptor's source is a woman aged 80 or older with acute or convalescent COVID-19. The sequencing input was peripheral blood. The chain employs TRBV6-5 and TRBJ1-6, with a weak D call TRBD1 (6 bases). The DNA of the CDR3 is TGTGCCAGCAGACCTACCGGGACATCAAATTCACCCCTCCACTTT. This encodes CASRPTGTSNSPLHF.